The sequence of this T cell receptor (beta chain) was determined in a study of CXCR3-negative and CXCR3-positive naive CD8 T cells. TRB cDNA libraries were made by UMI-labeled 5' RACE. TCRdb processed the 5' RACE reads again and assigns one entry to each CDR3 protein, with no DNA. Here the sample table reports about 58,000 distinct CDR3 sequences. Germline CDR1 reads MGHDK; CDR2 reads SYGVNS. This CDR3 has 16 amino acids. Study-level findings and limits: Each naive subset displayed comparably high diversity, whereas memory CD8+ cells displayed much lower diversity. With respect to TRBV-TRBJ usage, naive CXCR3-negative and CXCR3-positive cells were similar; memory differed.

As to this clonotype: Its specificity is unknown.

The V and J genes are TRBV25-1 and TRBJ2-7. The receptor was isolated from a human donor in good health. Some clones in this sample may be carry-over from other donors' samples. Sequencing was performed on naive CXCR3- CD8+ T cells from blood. Specified subset: CD45RO-CCR7+CD27+CD95- naive CD8+ T cells lacking CXCR3 (TNR3-). The CDR3 here is CASSEFGRSLSYEQYF.